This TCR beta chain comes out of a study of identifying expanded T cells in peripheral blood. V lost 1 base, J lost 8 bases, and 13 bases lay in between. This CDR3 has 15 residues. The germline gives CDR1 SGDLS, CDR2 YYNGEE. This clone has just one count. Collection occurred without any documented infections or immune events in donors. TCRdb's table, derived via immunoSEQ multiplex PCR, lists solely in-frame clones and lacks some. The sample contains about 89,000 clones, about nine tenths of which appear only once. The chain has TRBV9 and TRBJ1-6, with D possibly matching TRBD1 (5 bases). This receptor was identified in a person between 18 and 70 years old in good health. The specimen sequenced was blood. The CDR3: CASSVTARVDSPLHF. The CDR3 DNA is TGTGCCAGCAGCGTAACGGCCAGGGTGGATTCACCCCTCCACTTT.